This T cell receptor beta chain was captured in a study of blood T cell repertoires in COVID-19. About the research overall: Italy, Spain and the United States were the sources of the convalescent and acute COVID-19 samples. PBMCs, B-cell-depleted T cells, or T cells provided the cDNA or gDNA that made up the material.

This clone was observed a handful of times. From germline, CDR1 is SNHLY and CDR2 FYNNEI. The CDR3 covers 15 residues. V shed 6 bases, J shed 6 bases, and the junction held 10 bases outside the gene matches. In the original analysis: Amplifying reference gene primers gave estimates of nucleated cell counts. TCRdb's copy holds only in-frame clones and misses some; the assay was immunoSEQ multiplex PCR. The DNA gave D and trimming, while V, J and clone size come from that table. Of 300,000 or so clones listed, approximately 82% are singletons. The sequence came from a woman aged 45 to 65 with acute or convalescent COVID-19. Sequencing was carried out using peripheral blood. The chain recombines TRBV2 with TRBJ1-5; 8 bases match TRBD1. The chain's CDR3 is CASRPDRGVGQPQHF. The CDR3 nucleotides are TGTGCCAGCAGACCAGACAGGGGAGTTGGTCAGCCCCAGCATTTT.